The 26 T cell receptor beta chains below come from one sample, sequenced in a study of blood T cell repertoires in COVID-19. The data were produced by immunoSEQ multiplex PCR, yet TCRdb's version contains in-frame clones alone and is incomplete. This sample has fewer than 350,000 clones, with approximately 84% found just once. Sample: peripheral blood. The receptor source for this set is a woman younger than 45 who had recovered from COVID-19.

This clone was seen just once. The chain carries TRBV7-2 and TRBJ2-1, with a weak D call TRBD2 (5 bases). CDR1 is SGHTA, CDR2 FQGNSA, per germline. V was shortened by 5 bases and J by 10 bases, with 15 bases between the two germline ends. The CDR3 has 13 residues. The CDR3 protein is CASSQDPSGEQFF. The DNA for the CDR3 is TGTGCCAGCAGCCAGGATCCAAGCGGCGAGCAGTTCTTC.

This clone was detected a few times. The chain combines TRBV6-2 or TRBV6-3 with TRBJ2-3; 12 nucleotides align to TRBD2. V trimming: 2 bases; J trimming: 3 bases; junction bases outside the gene matches: 0. Germline V gene lookup returns CDR1 MNHEY and CDR2 SVGEGT. The CDR3 loop spans 15 amino acids. The CDR3 region is CASSYGTSGTDTQYF. CDR3 bases: TGTGCCAGCAGTTACGGGACTAGCGGGACAGATACGCAGTATTTT.

This clone was seen only once. The chain has TRBV28 and TRBJ1-5; no clear D gene. Deletions cut 5 bases from V and 4 bases from J, with 9 bases between. Germline-derived CDR1 and CDR2 are MDHEN and SYDVKM. The CDR3 sequence is 13 residues long. The CDR3 loop is CASSLGRNQPQHF. In nucleotides, the CDR3 is TGTGCCAGCAGTCTAGGGAGAAATCAGCCCCAGCATTTT.

As regards this clone: Other DNA sequences from this sample encode an identical CDR3 as well. The genes are TRBV7-3 and TRBJ2-1, with unresolved D. This CDR3 contains 13 residues. The V and J ends lost 5 bases and 8 bases respectively, with 13 bases between them. CDR1 SGHTA and CDR2 FQGTGA come from the germline V gene. The CDR3 coding sequence is TGTGCCAGCAGCCCACCGGGTGGCGATGAGCAGTTCTTC. Translating it yields CASSPPGGDEQFF.

The chain carries TRBV27 and TRBJ2-3; TRBD2 agrees at 10 bases. The CDR3 length is 17 residues. From germline, CDR1 is MNHEY and CDR2 SMNVEV (reference sequence). V lost 5 bases and J lost 1; bases outside the gene matches: 9. The CDR3 nucleotides read TGTGCCAGCAGTCCCCTCGGGACTAGCGCACGCACAGATACGCAGTATTTT. Amino acids: CASSPLGTSARTDTQYF.

The rearrangement joins TRBV6-1 to TRBJ2-5; TRBD2 is a possible D gene (5 bases). Germline assignment: CDR1 MNHNS and CDR2 SASEGT. Trimming stripped 4 bases from V and 6 bases from J, with 21 bases between. The CDR3 is 16 amino acids. The CDR3 loop is CASSARTPRGRQTQYF. CDR3 bases: TGTGCCAGCAGTGCTCGTACCCCCCGTGGGAGACAGACCCAGTACTTC.

The V call is TRBV27, the J call TRBJ2-7, with 7 bases fitting TRBD1. CDR3 length: 16 residues. The trim removed 2 bases at V and 0 bases at J, leaving 7 bases unmatched. CDR1 is MNHEY and CDR2 is SMNVEV in the germline V gene (reference sequence). The CDR3 nucleotides read TGTGCCAGCAGTTTAGGACCGGACAGGAGCTCCTACGAGCAGTACTTC. Translating it yields CASSLGPDRSSYEQYF.

V is TRBV11-2 and J is TRBJ2-1; D is ambiguous. Trimming took 0 bases from V and 3 from J, leaving 6 bases between them. Germline CDR1 is SGHAT and CDR2 is FQNNGV. The CDR3 is 14 amino acids. This CDR3 reads CASSLDGGYNEQFF. In nucleotides, the CDR3 is TGTGCCAGCAGCTTAGATGGCGGCTACAATGAGCAGTTCTTC.

The chain couples TRBV4-1 to TRBJ2-3; TRBD2 is a possible D gene (6 bases). From germline, CDR1 is MGHRA and CDR2 YSYEKL. The CDR3 runs to 17 residues. The V gene lost 0 bases and the J gene lost 4 bases, with 17 bases spanning the gap. CDR3: CASSQDAPWGEADTQYF. The CDR3 DNA reads as TGCGCCAGCAGCCAAGATGCGCCGTGGGGGGAGGCAGATACGCAGTATTTT.

The J gene is TRBJ2-4, the V gene TRBV6-2 or TRBV6-3; TRBD1 aligns across 8 bases. Germline assignment: CDR1 MNHEY and CDR2 SVGEGT. The CDR3 covers 15 residues. V was pared by 6 bases and J by 7 bases, with 11 bases of the junction left unmatched. CDR3: CASSDADRVGNIQYF. Here the CDR3 DNA reads TGTGCCAGCAGCGACGCGGACAGGGTGGGGAACATTCAGTACTTC.

The rearrangement links TRBV7-2 to TRBJ1-3; no definite D call. Germline values: CDR1 SGHTA, CDR2 FQGNSA. Trimming took 1 base from V and 1 from J, leaving 5 bases between them. The CDR3 extends over 14 amino acids. The CDR3 protein is CASSLDGSGNTIYF. For the CDR3, the DNA is TGTGCCAGCAGCTTAGACGGTTCTGGAAACACCATATATTTT.

This chain uses TRBV30 with TRBJ1-6; D might be TRBD1 (6 bases). Between the trimmed V and J ends, which lost 3 bases and 6 bases, there was a span of 15 bases. This CDR3 has 15 residues. CDR1 is GTSNPN and CDR2 is SVGIG in the germline V gene (reference sequence). As DNA, the CDR3 is TGTGCCTGGAGGAACACCGGGACAAGTAATTCACCCCTCCACTTT. Encoded protein: CAWRNTGTSNSPLHF.

The V call is TRBV5-1, the J call TRBJ2-7; D unresolved. V was shortened by 0 bases and J by 0 bases, with 7 bases between the two germline ends. Looked up from germline, CDR1 is SGHRS and CDR2 is YFSETQ. The CDR3 contains 14 residues. This chain's CDR3 is CASSLDSFSYEQYF. In nucleotides, the CDR3 is TGCGCCAGCAGCTTGGACAGTTTCTCCTACGAGCAGTACTTC. The whole variable domain, filled in from reference TRBV5-1 and TRBJ2-7, reads KAGVTQTPRYLIKTRGQQVTLSCSPISGHRSVSWYQQTPGQGLQFLFEYFSETQRNKGNFPGRFSGRQFSNSRSEMNVSTLELGDSALYLCASSLDSFSYEQYFGPGTRLTVT.

The genes are TRBV28 and TRBJ1-5, with 9 bases that match TRBD1. Germline V gene lookup returns CDR1 MDHEN and CDR2 SYDVKM. The V gene end was trimmed by 8 bases and the J gene end by 7 bases; junction bases not matched to a gene: 12. The CDR3 is made up of 15 amino acids. This CDR3 reads CASSQVVTGGQPQHF. DNA of the CDR3: TGTGCCAGCTCACAGGTTGTGACAGGGGGACAGCCCCAGCATTTT.

CDR3 amino acids: CASSAGTPYSNQPQHF. The CDR3 DNA sequence: TGTGCCAGCAGCGCAGGGACACCGTATAGCAATCAGCCCCAGCATTTT. The V call is TRBV5-8, the J call TRBJ1-5; tentatively, D is TRBD1 (6 bases). The germline V gene has CDR1 SGHTS and CDR2 YDEGEE. The CDR3 consists of 16 residues. Trimming removed 4 bases from V and 0 bases from J, with 14 bases in between.

The gene calls are TRBV6-5 and TRBJ2-1; the match to TRBD2 covers 9 bases. In germline, CDR1 is MNHEY, CDR2 SVGAGI. V was clipped by 8 bases and J by 3 bases; unmatched bases: 2. This CDR3 spans 13 amino acids. The CDR3 sequence is CASRLADYNEQFF. The CDR3 DNA reads as TGTGCCAGCCGACTAGCGGACTACAATGAGCAGTTCTTC.

The rearrangement uses TRBV4-2 and TRBJ2-7; weak D call: TRBD2 (6 bases). There are 14 residues in the CDR3. Germline CDR1 LGHNA, CDR2 YNFKEQ. Trimming cost V 1 base and J 7 bases, with 14 bases left between them. As DNA, the CDR3 is TGTGCCAGCAGCCAAGTCGGGGGATCGAAGGAGCAGTACTTC. This codes for CASSQVGGSKEQYF.

The rearrangement joins TRBV18 to TRBJ1-6; 9 bases fit TRBD1. Germline V gives CDR1 KGHSH, CDR2 LQKENI. V was clipped by 3 bases and J by 13 bases; unmatched bases: 7. This CDR3 spans 14 amino acids. CDR3 sequence: CASSPPGQGPPLHF. CDR3 nucleotide sequence: TGTGCCAGCTCACCTCCGGGACAGGGTCCCCCCCTCCACTTT.

The J gene is TRBJ1-2, the V gene TRBV2; tentatively, D is TRBD1 (6 bases). This CDR3 has 15 residues. Germline CDR1 is SNHLY and CDR2 is FYNNEI. Trimming removed 3 bases at V and 4 bases at J, with 15 bases between. CDR3: CASSERGTEVYGYTF. The CDR3 DNA is TGTGCCAGCAGTGAGAGGGGGACGGAGGTCTATGGCTACACCTTC.

This clone showed up many times. CDR3 coding DNA: TGTGCCAGCAGCTTGGGAGCGGGGGGTGCGGAGACCCAGTACTTC. Translating it yields CASSLGAGGAETQYF. J is TRBJ2-5 and V is TRBV5-4; 9 bases line up with TRBD2. The CDR3 runs to 15 residues. Trimming removed 0 bases from V and 5 bases from J; junction bases left unmatched: 5. Germline CDR1 reads SGHNT; CDR2 reads YYREEE (reference sequence).

The rearrangement uses TRBV27 and TRBJ2-7; 9 positions agree with TRBD1. The V segment lost 5 bases and the J segment 6 bases; nucleotides outside the gene matches: 5. The CDR3 covers 13 residues. Per germline, CDR1 MNHEY and CDR2 SMNVEV (reference sequence). The CDR3 DNA reads as TGTGCCAGCAGTCACGGGACAGGGTTCGAGCAGTACTTC. Translating it yields CASSHGTGFEQYF.

The chain employs TRBV7-6 and TRBJ1-4; D gene ambiguous. CDR1 is SGHVS, CDR2 FNYEAQ, per germline. The CDR3 covers 13 residues. V lost 2 bases and J 8 bases, leaving 9 bases between the germline ends. The CDR3 region has the DNA TGTGCCAGCAGCTTAACGGGTTACGAAAAACTGTTTTTT. Its translation is CASSLTGYEKLFF. The full variable domain, rest sourced from reference TRBV7-6 and TRBJ1-4, is GAGVSQSPRYKVTKRGQDVALRCDPISGHVSLYWYRQALGQGPEFLTYFNYEAQQDKSGLPNDRFSAERPEGSISTLTIQRTEQRDSAMYRCASSLTGYEKLFFGSGTQLSVL.

This rearrangement joins TRBV6-5 to TRBJ1-6; D possibly corresponds to TRBD1 (6 bases). Germline lookup yields CDR1 MNHEY and CDR2 SVGAGI. Trimming took 6 bases from V and 10 from J, leaving 16 bases between them. The CDR3 sequence is 14 residues long. The DNA of the CDR3 is TGTGCCAGCAGGCGGGGGCGAGAGGGCTCACCCCTCCACTTT. Translation gives CASRRGREGSPLHF.

The table lists this clone with many counts. This chain links TRBV5-7 with TRBJ1-5; D is unclear. TRBV5-7 is designated an ORF whose function remains uncertain. This CDR3 contains 13 residues. V lost 0 bases and J 5 bases, leaving 6 bases between the germline ends. CDR3: CASSLVSDQPQHF. CDR3 nucleotide sequence: TGTGCCAGCAGCTTGGTCAGCGATCAGCCCCAGCATTTT.

The rearrangement links TRBV9 to TRBJ2-2, with D hard to call. V was trimmed by 2 bases and J by 4 bases, leaving 12 bases between them. Looked up from germline, CDR1 is SGDLS and CDR2 is YYNGEE. The CDR3 covers 15 residues. CDR3 coding DNA: TGTGCCAGCAGCGTGGAAGATTGGAGCACCGGGGAGCTGTTTTTT. Translated: CASSVEDWSTGELFF.

This chain connects TRBV27 to TRBJ1-2, with TRBD1 matching over 9 bases. The germline V gene encodes CDR1 MNHEY and CDR2 SMNVEV (reference sequence). V was clipped by 6 bases and J by 5 bases; unmatched bases: 7. The length of the CDR3 is 14 residues. The CDR3 bases are TGTGCCAGCAGCTACGCGACAGGGGGGTATGGCTACACCTTC. Translating it yields CASSYATGGYGYTF.